One sample yielded the 15 T cell receptor beta chains listed below, sequenced in a study of blood T cell repertoires in COVID-19. The repertoire was sequenced with immunoSEQ multiplex PCR; TCRdb's copy has only in-frame clones and lacks some. Among 48,000 or so clones, under 90% were seen once, and the ten largest hold 5.5% to 7%. Sequenced: peripheral blood. All receptors derive from a woman aged 55-70 years with acute or convalescent COVID-19.

The CDR3 spells CASSIQVSGYQPQHF. The CDR3 region has the DNA TGTGCCAGTAGTATTCAAGTTTCCGGTTATCAGCCCCAGCATTTT. V gene TRBV19 combines with J gene TRBJ1-5; D gene unclear. Looked up from germline, CDR1 is LNHDA and CDR2 is SQIVND (reference sequence). This CDR3 spans 15 amino acids. V shed 3 bases and J shed 5 bases, with 14 bases lying between them.

The CDR3 DNA reads as TGTGCCAGCAGCTTCCCTACAACCGGGACATCTCTTGACACTGAAGCTTTCTTT. Its translation is CASSFPTTGTSLDTEAFF. J is TRBJ1-1 and V is TRBV7-9; TRBD1 might be the D (6 bases). V was shortened by 3 bases and J by 3 bases, with 23 bases between the two germline ends. CDR1 and CDR2 from the germline V gene are SEHNR and FQNEAQ (reference sequence). This CDR3 is built from 18 residues.

This clone came up once. This chain uses TRBV30 with TRBJ2-1; tentatively, D is TRBD2 (6 bases). V shed 4 bases and J shed 0 bases, with 7 bases lying between them. Germline V lookup: CDR1 GTSNPN, CDR2 SVGIG (reference sequence). This CDR3 is built from 13 residues. DNA for the CDR3: TGTGCCTGGACGGGACTCTCCTACAATGAGCAGTTCTTC. This codes for CAWTGLSYNEQFF. Together with reference TRBV30 and TRBJ2-1, the CDR3 gives the full variable domain: SQTIHQWPATLVQPVGSPLSLECTVEGTSNPNLYWYRQAAGRGLQLLFYSVGIGQISSEVPQNLSASRPQDRQFILSSKKLLLSDSGFYLCAWTGLSYNEQFFGPGTRLTVL.

V is TRBV27 and J is TRBJ2-1; D gene ambiguous. The V end was cut by 4 bases, the J end by 14 bases, with 15 bases between. This CDR3 comprises 12 residues. CDR1 and CDR2 (germline): MNHEY, SMNVEV (reference sequence). The CDR3 reads CASSSPTYEEFF. CDR3 DNA sequence: TGTGCCAGCAGTTCCCCGACCTACGAGGAGTTCTTC.

By frequency in the sample, this clone is medium-sized (0.01 to 0.1%). V and J are TRBV7-2 and TRBJ1-5; 7 bases fit TRBD1. Germline assignment: CDR1 SGHTA and CDR2 FQGNSA. The V segment lost 6 bases and the J segment 2 bases; nucleotides outside the gene matches: 7. This CDR3 is built from 15 residues. The CDR3 DNA sequence: TGTGCCAGCAGACCCACCGGGACAGGCAATCAGCCCCAGCATTTT. It specifies CASRPTGTGNQPQHF.

This clone was counted only a few times. J is TRBJ2-6 and V is TRBV4-1; 7 nucleotides line up with TRBD1. Germline V gene sequence: CDR1 MGHRA, CDR2 YSYEKL. The CDR3 consists of 17 residues. Trimming took 0 bases from V and 2 from J; bases not matched to a gene: 4. CDR3: CASSQDWGTAGANVLTF. The CDR3, as DNA: TGCGCCAGCAGCCAAGATTGGGGGACAGCTGGGGCCAACGTCCTGACTTTC.

The chain has TRBV7-9 and TRBJ1-5; D ambiguous. Deletions cut 1 base from V and 3 bases from J, with 7 bases between. This CDR3 spans 14 amino acids. The germline V gene has CDR1 SEHNR and CDR2 FQNEAQ (reference sequence). CDR3 protein: CASSLDSPNQPQHF. The DNA of the CDR3 is TGTGCCAGCAGCTTAGACAGCCCCAATCAGCCCCAGCATTTT.

The J gene is TRBJ2-5, the V gene TRBV21-1; the table's D call, TRBD2, has no DNA check behind it. TRBV21-1 is a recognized pseudogene. This CDR3 has 15 residues. Written as DNA, the CDR3 is TGTGCCAGCAGCAAAGTTGGTGCGGGAGTGAAGACCCAGTACTTC. It specifies CASSKVGAGVKTQYF.

The CDR3 sequence: CASSQDFRGGYGYTF. Here the CDR3 DNA reads TGTGCCAGCAGCCAAGATTTCAGGGGAGGGTATGGCTACACCTTC. This chain joins TRBV4-2 and TRBJ1-2; possibly TRBD1 for D (6 bases). This CDR3 spans 15 amino acids. V was cut by 0 bases and J by 5 bases, with 13 bases left in between. CDR1 LGHNA and CDR2 YNFKEQ come from the germline V gene.

This rearrangement joins TRBV27 to TRBJ2-1; 13 bases align to TRBD2. V was pared by 3 bases and J by 6 bases, with 8 bases of the junction left unmatched. The CDR3 has 17 amino acids. CDR1 is MNHEY, CDR2 SMNVEV, per germline (reference sequence). The CDR3 sequence: CASSFRTSGGPSNEQFF. CDR3 sequence (DNA): TGTGCCAGCAGTTTCCGGACTAGCGGGGGCCCTAGCAATGAGCAGTTCTTC.

The chain recombines TRBV7-6 with TRBJ2-5; 9 nucleotides line up with TRBD2. Germline V gene sequence: CDR1 SGHVS, CDR2 FNYEAQ. The CDR3 totals 17 residues. The V gene end was trimmed by 5 bases and the J gene end by 5 bases; junction bases not matched to a gene: 15. CDR3 DNA: TGTGCCAGCAGCCCTCGGGGTAGCGGGAGCTGGGGGGAGACCCAGTACTTC. This sequence encodes CASSPRGSGSWGETQYF. The full variable domain, with the rest looked up from reference TRBV7-6 and TRBJ2-5, is GAGVSQSPRYKVTKRGQDVALRCDPISGHVSLYWYRQALGQGPEFLTYFNYEAQQDKSGLPNDRFSAERPEGSISTLTIQRTEQRDSAMYRCASSPRGSGSWGETQYFGPGTRLLVL.

V gene TRBV10-1 combines with J gene TRBJ2-5; D is perhaps TRBD1 (5 bases). V gave up 6 bases and J gave up 2 bases, with 13 bases separating them. Germline CDR1 WNHNN, CDR2 SYGVQD (reference sequence). The CDR3 consists of 14 residues. The DNA for the CDR3 is TGCGCCAGCAGCGAATCCGACAGTCAAGAGACCCAGTACTTC. Its protein is CASSESDSQETQYF.

This clone came up once. The chain has TRBV7-2 and TRBJ2-7; 14 positions agree with TRBD2. CDR3 length equals 17 residues. The V and J ends lost 4 bases and 5 bases, in that order; junction bases with no gene match: 10. Germline assignment: CDR1 SGHTA and CDR2 FQGNSA. The CDR3 reads CASSSPRGLAGANEQYF. CDR3 DNA: TGTGCCAGCAGCTCACCGCGGGGACTAGCGGGAGCTAACGAGCAGTACTTC.

This rearrangement joins TRBV6-5 to TRBJ1-5; D ambiguous. Per the germline V gene, CDR1 is MNHEY and CDR2 is SVGAGI. V was clipped by 6 bases and J by 7 bases, with 16 bases between them. CDR3 length: 14 amino acids. For the CDR3, the DNA is TGTGCCAGCAGCATGCGGGGTCGAGGGCAGCCCCAGCATTTT. Translated, it gives CASSMRGRGQPQHF.

This rearrangement joins TRBV7-6 to TRBJ2-5, with a tentative D call TRBD2 (6 bases). The V and J ends lost 4 bases and 6 bases respectively, with 18 bases between them. The CDR3 has 15 amino acids. Germline V gives CDR1 SGHVS, CDR2 FNYEAQ. The CDR3, as DNA: TGTGCCAGCAGCTACGGGACTCTAGGAGTGCAGACCCAGTACTTC. Amino acids: CASSYGTLGVQTQYF.